This T cell receptor beta chain was sequenced for a study of CD8+ T cells in alopecia areata. As for treatment: oral pan-JAK inhibitor, 5-10 mg twice daily. cDNA prepared by RNA extraction and subsequent reverse transcription served as the template for sequencing. Data came from immunoSEQ multiplex PCR; TCRdb stores just in-frame clones and leaves some out. The table shows 200,000 to 250,000 clones, with less than 65% occurring only once. The CDR3 length is 15 residues. V was clipped by 1 base and J by 6 bases, with 13 bases between them. Germline V gene data show CDR1 as SEHNR and CDR2 as FQNEAQ (reference sequence).

The sample here was CD4+ T cells sorted from blood, taken at week 4, from a patient treated with tofacitinib. This sequence joins TRBV7-9 and TRBJ1-3, with D perhaps matching TRBD1 (5 bases). The receptor was derived from a human donor with alopecia areata. The CDR3 DNA sequence: TGTGCCAGCAGCTTAGATGCAGGGATGACAAACACCATATATTTT. This translates into CASSLDAGMTNTIYF.